The T cell receptor (beta chain) under discussion was sequenced for a study of T cell responses to AZD1222 COVID-19 vaccine. Findings of the study overall: It should be noted that donors were predominantly white British and more often female, and clonal diversity was possibly underestimated.

About this clone itself: The antigen is unknown.

Germline V gene sequence: CDR1 SNHLY, CDR2 FYNNEI. V gave up 5 bases and J gave up 7 bases; unmatched junction bases: 5. The CDR3 consists of 16 residues. The method was immunoSEQ multiplex PCR; TCRdb's version includes in-frame clones alone and lacks a portion of them. The sample lists 150,000 to 200,000 clones; almost 90% were seen once. V is TRBV2 and J is TRBJ2-1; 16 bases align to TRBD2. Sample: peripheral blood, taken on day 0 of AZD1222 vaccination. The sequence derives from an adult in good health. The CDR3 sequence: CASSSGTSGGANEQFF. DNA for the CDR3: TGTGCCAGCAGTTCCGGGACTAGCGGGGGGGCGAATGAGCAGTTCTTC.